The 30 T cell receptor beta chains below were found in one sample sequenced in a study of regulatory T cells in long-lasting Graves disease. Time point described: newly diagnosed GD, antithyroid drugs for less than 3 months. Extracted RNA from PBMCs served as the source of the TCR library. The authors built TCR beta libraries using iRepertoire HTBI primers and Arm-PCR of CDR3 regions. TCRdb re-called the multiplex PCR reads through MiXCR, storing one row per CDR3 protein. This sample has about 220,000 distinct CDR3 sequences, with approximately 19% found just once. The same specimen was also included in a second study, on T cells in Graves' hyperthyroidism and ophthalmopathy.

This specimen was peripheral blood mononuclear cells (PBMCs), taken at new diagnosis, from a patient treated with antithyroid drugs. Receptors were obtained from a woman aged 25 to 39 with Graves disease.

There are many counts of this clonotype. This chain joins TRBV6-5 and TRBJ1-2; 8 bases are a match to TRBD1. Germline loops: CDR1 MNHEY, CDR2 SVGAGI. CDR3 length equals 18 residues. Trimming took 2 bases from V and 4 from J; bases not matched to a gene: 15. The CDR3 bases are TGTGCCAGCAGTTACCTCAGAGGGGACAGGAGTACACTCTATGGCTACACCTTC. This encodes CASSYLRGDRSTLYGYTF.

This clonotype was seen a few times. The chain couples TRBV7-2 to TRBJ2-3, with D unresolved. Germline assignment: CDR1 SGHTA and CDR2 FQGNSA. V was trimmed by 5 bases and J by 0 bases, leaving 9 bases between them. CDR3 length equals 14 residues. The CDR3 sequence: CASSLSDSTDTQYF. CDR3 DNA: TGTGCCAGCAGCCTCTCCGACAGCACAGATACGCAGTATTTT.

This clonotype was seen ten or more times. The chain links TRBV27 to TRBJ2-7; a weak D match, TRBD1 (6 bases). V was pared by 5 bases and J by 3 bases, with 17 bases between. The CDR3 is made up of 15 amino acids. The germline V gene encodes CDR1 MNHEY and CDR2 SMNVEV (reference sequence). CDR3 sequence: CASSVAGVGLYEQYF. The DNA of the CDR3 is TGTGCCAGCAGTGTAGCAGGGGTGGGTCTCTACGAGCAGTACTTC.

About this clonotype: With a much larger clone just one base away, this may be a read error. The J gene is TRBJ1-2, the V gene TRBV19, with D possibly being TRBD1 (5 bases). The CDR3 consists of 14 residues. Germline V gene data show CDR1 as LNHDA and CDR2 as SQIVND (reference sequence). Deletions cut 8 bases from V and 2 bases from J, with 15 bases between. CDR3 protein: CASGVQGANYGYTF. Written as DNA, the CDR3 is TGTGCCAGTGGTGTTCAGGGAGCCAACTATGGCTACACCTTC.

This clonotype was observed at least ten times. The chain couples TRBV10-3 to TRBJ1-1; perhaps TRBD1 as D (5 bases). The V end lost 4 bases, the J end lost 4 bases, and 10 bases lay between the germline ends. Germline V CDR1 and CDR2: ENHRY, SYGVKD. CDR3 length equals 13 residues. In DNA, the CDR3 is TGTGCCATCAGTGCGCGGGGGGGCACTGAAGCTTTCTTT. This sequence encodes CAISARGGTEAFF.

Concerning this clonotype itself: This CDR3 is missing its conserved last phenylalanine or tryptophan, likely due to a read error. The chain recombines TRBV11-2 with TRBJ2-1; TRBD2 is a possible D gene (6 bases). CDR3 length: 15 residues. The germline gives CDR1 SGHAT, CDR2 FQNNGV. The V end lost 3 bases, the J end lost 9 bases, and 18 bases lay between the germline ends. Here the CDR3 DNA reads TGTGCCAGCAGCTTGCCGGGACTCCAAGGTGGTGAGCAGTTCCTC. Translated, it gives CASSLPGLQGGEQFL.

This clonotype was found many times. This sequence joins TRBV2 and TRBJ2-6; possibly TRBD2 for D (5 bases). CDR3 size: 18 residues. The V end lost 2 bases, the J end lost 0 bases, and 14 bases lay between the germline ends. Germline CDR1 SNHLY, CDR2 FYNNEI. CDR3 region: CASSENKRPSSGANVLTF. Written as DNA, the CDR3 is TGTGCCAGCAGTGAAAATAAGCGGCCGAGCTCTGGGGCCAACGTCCTGACTTTC. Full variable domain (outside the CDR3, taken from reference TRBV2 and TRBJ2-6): EPEVTQTPSHQVTQMGQEVILRCVPISNHLYFYWYRQILGQKVEFLVSFYNNEISEKSEIFDDQFSVERPDGSNFTLKIRSTKLEDSAMYFCASSENKRPSSGANVLTFGAGSRLTVL.

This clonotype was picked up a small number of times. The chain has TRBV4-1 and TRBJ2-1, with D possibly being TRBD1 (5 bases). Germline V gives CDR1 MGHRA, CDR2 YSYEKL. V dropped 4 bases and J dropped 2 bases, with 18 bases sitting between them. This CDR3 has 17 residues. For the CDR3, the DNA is TGCGCCAGCAGCCCACTCGGGCAGGGCAGACCCTACAATGAGCAGTTCTTC. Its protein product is CASSPLGQGRPYNEQFF.

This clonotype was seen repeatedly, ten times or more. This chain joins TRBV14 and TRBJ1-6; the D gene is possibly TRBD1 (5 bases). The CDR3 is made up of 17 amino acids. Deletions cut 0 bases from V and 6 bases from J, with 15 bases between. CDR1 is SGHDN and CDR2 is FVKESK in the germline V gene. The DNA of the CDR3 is TGTGCCAGCAGCCAAGAGTCCGGGGCTCTGGGTAATTCACCCCTCCACTTT. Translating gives CASSQESGALGNSPLHF.

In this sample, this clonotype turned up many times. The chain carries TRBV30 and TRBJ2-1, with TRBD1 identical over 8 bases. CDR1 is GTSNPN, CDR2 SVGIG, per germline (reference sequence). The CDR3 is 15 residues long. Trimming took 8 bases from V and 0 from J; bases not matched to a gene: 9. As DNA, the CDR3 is TGTGCCCTTAGACAGGGGATCGCCTCCTACAATGAGCAGTTCTTC. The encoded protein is CALRQGIASYNEQFF.

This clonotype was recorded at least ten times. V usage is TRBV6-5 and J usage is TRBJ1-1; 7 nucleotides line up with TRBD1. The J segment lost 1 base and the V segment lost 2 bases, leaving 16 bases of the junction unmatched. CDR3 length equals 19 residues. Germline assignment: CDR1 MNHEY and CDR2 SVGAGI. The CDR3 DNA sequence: TGTGCCAGCAGTTACCCGATCTTCTCACAGGGGCCGGGGAACACTGAAGCTTTCTTT. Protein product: CASSYPIFSQGPGNTEAFF.

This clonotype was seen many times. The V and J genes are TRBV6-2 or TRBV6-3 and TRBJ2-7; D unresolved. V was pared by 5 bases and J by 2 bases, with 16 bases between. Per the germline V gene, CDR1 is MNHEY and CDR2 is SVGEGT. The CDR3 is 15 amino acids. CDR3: CASSEAYAGAYEQYF. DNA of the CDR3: TGTGCCAGCAGTGAAGCCTACGCAGGAGCCTACGAGCAGTACTTC.

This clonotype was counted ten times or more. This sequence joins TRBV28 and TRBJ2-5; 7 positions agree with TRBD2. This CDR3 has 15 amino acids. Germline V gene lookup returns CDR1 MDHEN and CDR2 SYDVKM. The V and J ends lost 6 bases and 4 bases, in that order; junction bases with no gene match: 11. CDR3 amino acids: CASSRAGGERETQYF. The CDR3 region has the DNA TGTGCCAGCAGCCGGGCTGGGGGGGAACGAGAGACCCAGTACTTC. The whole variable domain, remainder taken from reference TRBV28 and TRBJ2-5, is DVKVTQSSRYLVKRTGEKVFLECVQDMDHENMFWYRQDPGLGLRLIYFSYDVKMKEKGDIPEGYSVSREKKERFSLILESASTNQTSMYLCASSRAGGERETQYFGPGTRLLVL.

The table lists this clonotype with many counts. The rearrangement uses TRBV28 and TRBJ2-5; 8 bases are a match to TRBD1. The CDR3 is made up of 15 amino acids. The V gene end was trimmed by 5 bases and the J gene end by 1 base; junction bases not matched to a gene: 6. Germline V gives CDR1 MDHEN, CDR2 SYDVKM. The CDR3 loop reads CASSGQGASQETQYF. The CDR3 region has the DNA TGTGCCAGCAGTGGCCAGGGGGCGTCCCAAGAGACCCAGTACTTC.

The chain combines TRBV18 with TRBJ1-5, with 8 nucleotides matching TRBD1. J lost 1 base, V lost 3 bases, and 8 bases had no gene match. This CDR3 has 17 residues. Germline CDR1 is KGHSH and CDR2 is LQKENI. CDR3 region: CASSPLPGQGSNQPQHF. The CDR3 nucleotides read TGTGCCAGCTCACCTCTACCCGGACAGGGAAGCAATCAGCCCCAGCATTTT.

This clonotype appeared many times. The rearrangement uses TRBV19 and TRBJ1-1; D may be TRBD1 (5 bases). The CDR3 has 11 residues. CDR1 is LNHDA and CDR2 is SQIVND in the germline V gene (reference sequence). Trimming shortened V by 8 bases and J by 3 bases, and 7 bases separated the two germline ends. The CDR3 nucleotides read TGTGCCAGTCGGGGGTACACTGAAGCTTTCTTT. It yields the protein CASRGYTEAFF.

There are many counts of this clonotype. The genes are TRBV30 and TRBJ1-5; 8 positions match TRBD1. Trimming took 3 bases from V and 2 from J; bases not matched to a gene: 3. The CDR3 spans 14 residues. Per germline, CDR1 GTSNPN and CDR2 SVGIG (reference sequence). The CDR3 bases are TGTGCCTGGAGAGACAGGGGTGGCAATCAGCCCCAGCATTTT. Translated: CAWRDRGGNQPQHF.

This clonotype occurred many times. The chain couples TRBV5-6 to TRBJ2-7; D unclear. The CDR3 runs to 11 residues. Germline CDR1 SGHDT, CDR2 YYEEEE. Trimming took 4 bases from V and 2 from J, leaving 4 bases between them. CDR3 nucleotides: TGTGCCAGCAGCGGAACCTACGAGCAGTACTTC. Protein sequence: CASSGTYEQYF.

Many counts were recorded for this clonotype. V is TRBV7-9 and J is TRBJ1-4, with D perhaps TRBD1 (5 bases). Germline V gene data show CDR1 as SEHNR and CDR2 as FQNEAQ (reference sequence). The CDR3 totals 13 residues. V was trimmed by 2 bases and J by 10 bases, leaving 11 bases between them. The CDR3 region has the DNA TGTGCCAGCAGCTTAACGGAGGGGTCAAAACTGTTTTTT. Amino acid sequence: CASSLTEGSKLFF.

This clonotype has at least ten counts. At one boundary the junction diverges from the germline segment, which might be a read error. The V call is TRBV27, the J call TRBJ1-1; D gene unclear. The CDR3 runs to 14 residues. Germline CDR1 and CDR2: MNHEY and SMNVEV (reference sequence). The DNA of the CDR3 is TGCGCCAGCAGCTTGGGTGGGCTGAACACTGAAGCTTTCTTT. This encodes CASSLGGLNTEAFF.

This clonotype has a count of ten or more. The CDR3 nucleotides are TGTGCCAGCAGGGACGGATCTTACAATGAGCAGTTCTTC. Translated, it gives CASRDGSYNEQFF. This chain connects TRBV6-1 to TRBJ2-1; D is uncertain. CDR3 length equals 13 residues. Germline CDR1 and CDR2: MNHNS and SASEGT. V was clipped by 6 bases and J by 4 bases, with 10 bases between them.

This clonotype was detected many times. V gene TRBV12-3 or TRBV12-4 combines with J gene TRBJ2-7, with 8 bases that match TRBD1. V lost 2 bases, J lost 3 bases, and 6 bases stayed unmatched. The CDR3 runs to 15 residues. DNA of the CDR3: TGTGCCAGCAGTTTATGGGGGACAGGCAACTACGAGCAGTACTTC. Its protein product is CASSLWGTGNYEQYF.

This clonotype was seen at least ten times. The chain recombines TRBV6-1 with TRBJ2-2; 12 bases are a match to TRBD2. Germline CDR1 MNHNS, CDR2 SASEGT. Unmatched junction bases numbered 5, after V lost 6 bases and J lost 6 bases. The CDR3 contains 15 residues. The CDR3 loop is CASRGLAGTSGELFF. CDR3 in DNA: TGTGCCAGCAGAGGACTAGCGGGAACATCCGGGGAGCTGTTTTTT.

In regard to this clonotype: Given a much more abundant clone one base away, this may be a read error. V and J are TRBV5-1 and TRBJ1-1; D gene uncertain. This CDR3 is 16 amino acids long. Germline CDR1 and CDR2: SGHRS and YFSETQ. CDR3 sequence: CASSLGRTEMNTEALF. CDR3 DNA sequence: TGCGCCAGCAGCTTAGGTCGGACTGAGATGAACACTGAAGCTCTCTTT.

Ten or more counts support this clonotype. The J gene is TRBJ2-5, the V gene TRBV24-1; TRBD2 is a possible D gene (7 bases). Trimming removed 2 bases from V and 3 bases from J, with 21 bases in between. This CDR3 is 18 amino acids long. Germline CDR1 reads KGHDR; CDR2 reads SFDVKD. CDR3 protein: CATSDSTGIGTTKETQYF. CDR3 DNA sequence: TGTGCCACCAGTGATTCGACAGGAATTGGGACTACCAAAGAGACCCAGTACTTC.

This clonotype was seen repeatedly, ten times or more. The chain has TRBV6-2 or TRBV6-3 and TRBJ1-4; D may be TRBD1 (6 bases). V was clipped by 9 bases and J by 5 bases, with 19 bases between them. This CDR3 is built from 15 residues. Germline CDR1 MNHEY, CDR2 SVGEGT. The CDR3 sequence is CASQAGGAGNEKLFF. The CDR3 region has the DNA TGTGCCAGTCAGGCGGGGGGCGCCGGGAATGAAAAACTGTTTTTT.

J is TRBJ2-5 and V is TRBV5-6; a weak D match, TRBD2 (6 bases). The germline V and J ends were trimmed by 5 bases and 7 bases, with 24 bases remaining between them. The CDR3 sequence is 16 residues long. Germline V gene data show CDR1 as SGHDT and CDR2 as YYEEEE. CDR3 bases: TGTGCCAGCAGTTCTCTAGCAGGAGGGCCCGGGATGACCCAGTACTTC. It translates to CASSSLAGGPGMTQYF.

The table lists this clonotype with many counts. CDR3 protein: CASSFGDSGNTIYF. The CDR3 nucleotides read TGTGCCAGCAGTTTTGGAGACTCTGGAAACACCATATATTTT. The chain links TRBV12-3 or TRBV12-4 to TRBJ1-3; D uncertain. Trimming cost V 3 bases and J 0 bases, with 6 bases left between them. The CDR3 runs to 14 residues.

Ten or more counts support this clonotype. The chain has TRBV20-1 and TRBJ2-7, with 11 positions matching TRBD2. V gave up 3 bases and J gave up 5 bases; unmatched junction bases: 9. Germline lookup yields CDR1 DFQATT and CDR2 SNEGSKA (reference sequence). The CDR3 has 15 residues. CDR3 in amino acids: CSASAVASGRNEQYF. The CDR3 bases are TGCAGTGCTAGCGCCGTCGCTAGCGGGAGGAACGAGCAGTACTTC.

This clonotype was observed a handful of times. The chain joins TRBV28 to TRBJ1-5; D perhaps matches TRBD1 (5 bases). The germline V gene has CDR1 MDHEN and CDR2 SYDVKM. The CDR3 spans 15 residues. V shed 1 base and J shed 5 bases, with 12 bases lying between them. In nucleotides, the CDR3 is TGTGCCAGCAGTTTATTGTTACGGGGGGATCAGCCCCAGCATTTT. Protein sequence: CASSLLLRGDQPQHF. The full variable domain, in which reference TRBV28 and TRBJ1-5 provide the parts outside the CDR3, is DVKVTQSSRYLVKRTGEKVFLECVQDMDHENMFWYRQDPGLGLRLIYFSYDVKMKEKGDIPEGYSVSREKKERFSLILESASTNQTSMYLCASSLLLRGDQPQHFGDGTRLSIL.